The T cell receptor (beta chain) under discussion was sequenced for a study of blood T cell repertoires in COVID-19. Study-level information: The origin of the acute and convalescent COVID-19 samples was the United States, Italy and Spain. PBMCs, B-cell-depleted T cells, or T cells were the source of the cDNA or gDNA that made up the material.

This CDR3 contains 15 residues. V lost 1 base to trimming and J lost 7 bases; unmatched junction nucleotides: 6. Germline CDR1 MNHEY, CDR2 SVGAGI. Original methodology: Estimated nucleated cell counts came from reference gene primer amplification. Assay used: immunoSEQ multiplex PCR; TCRdb lists only in-frame clones, some missing. The V and J calls and clone size come from that table; D and trimming were worked out from the DNA. The sample shows more than 150,000 clones, around nine tenths of them seen only once. Material: peripheral blood. This TCR was recovered from a man between 70 and 80 years old with active or convalescent COVID-19. The chain has TRBV6-5 and TRBJ2-2, with 7 nucleotides matching TRBD2. The CDR3 loop reads CASSYFRGGSGELFF. The CDR3, as DNA: TGTGCCAGCAGTTACTTCCGCGGGGGTAGCGGGGAGCTGTTTTTT.